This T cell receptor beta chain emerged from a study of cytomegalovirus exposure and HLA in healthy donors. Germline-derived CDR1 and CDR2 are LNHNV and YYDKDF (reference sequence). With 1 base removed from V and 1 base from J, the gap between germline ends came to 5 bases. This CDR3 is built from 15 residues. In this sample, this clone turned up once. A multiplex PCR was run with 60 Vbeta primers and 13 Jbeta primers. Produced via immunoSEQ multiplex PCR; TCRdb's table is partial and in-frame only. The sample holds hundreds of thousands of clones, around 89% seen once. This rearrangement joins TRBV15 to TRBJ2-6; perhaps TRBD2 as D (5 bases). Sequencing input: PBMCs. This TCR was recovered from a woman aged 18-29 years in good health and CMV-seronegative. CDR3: CATSRGTSGANVLTF. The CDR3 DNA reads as TGTGCCACCAGCAGAGGGACTTCTGGGGCCAACGTCCTGACTTTC.